The T cell receptor beta chain under discussion was sequenced for a study of T cells in Graves' hyperthyroidism and ophthalmopathy. This clonotype was observed many times. Regions amplified from RNA transcripts were the TCR beta CDR3 regions. The HTBI primer set served for first-round RT-PCR of the TCR CDR3. MiXCR, run by TCRdb on the multiplex PCR reads, gives a single entry per CDR3 protein. Counted here are 650,000 to 700,000 distinct CDR3 sequences, roughly a sixth occurring once; the ten biggest clones make up roughly a sixth. V was trimmed by 4 bases and J by 6 bases, leaving 11 bases between them. Germline CDR1 reads SNHLY; CDR2 reads FYNNEI. The CDR3 is made up of 13 amino acids.

The TCR sequence derives from a man aged 50 to 60 with Graves' hyperthyroidism. The sample consisted of blood. This sequence joins TRBV2 and TRBJ2-3; D perhaps matches TRBD1 (6 bases). The DNA for the CDR3 is TGTGCCAGCAGTGGGGGCAGGGGTGATACGCAGTATTTT. As protein: CASSGGRGDTQYF. Full variable domain (rest looked up from reference TRBV2 and TRBJ2-3): EPEVTQTPSHQVTQMGQEVILRCVPISNHLYFYWYRQILGQKVEFLVSFYNNEISEKSEIFDDQFSVERPDGSNFTLKIRSTKLEDSAMYFCASSGGRGDTQYFGPGTRLTVL.